The following is a T cell receptor beta chain sequence with its context. This sample was included in a study of blood T cell repertoires in COVID-19. At the level of the study: COVID-19 samples, acute and convalescent, were from the United States, Italy and Spain.

This CDR3 contains 16 residues. V was pared by 10 bases and J by 4 bases, with 22 bases between. The germline CDR1 and CDR2 sequences are KGHDR and SFDVKD. Study processing details: Reference gene primer amplification gave nucleated cell count estimates. The table came from immunoSEQ multiplex PCR; TCRdb's copy has only in-frame clones and leaves some out. The V and J calls and the clone size are those of that table, but D and trimming were determined from the DNA. The table records approximately 110,000 clones, less than 80% of them present only once. The V and J genes are TRBV24-1 and TRBJ2-1; a possible D gene is TRBD1 (10 bases). The receptor was derived from a man between 65 and 79 years old with active or convalescent COVID-19. The sequencing sample was made of peripheral blood. The CDR3 loop is CATSAGGGQGYNEQFF. CDR3 sequence (DNA): TGTGCCACTTCCGCGGGGGGGGGACAGGGGTACAATGAGCAGTTCTTC.